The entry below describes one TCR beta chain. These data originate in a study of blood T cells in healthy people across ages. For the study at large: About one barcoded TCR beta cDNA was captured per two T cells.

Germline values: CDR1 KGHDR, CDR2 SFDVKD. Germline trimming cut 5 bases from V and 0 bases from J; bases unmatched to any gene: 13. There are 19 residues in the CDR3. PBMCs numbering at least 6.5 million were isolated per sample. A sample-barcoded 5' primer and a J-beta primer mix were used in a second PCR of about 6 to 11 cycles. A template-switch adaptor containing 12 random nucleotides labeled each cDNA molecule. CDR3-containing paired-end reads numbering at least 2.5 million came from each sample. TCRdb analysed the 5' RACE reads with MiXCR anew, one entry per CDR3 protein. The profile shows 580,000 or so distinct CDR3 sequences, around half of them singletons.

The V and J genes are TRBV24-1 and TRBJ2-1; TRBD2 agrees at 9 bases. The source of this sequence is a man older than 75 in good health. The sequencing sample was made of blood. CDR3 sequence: CATSAVPGLATSSYNEQFF. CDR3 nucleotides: TGTGCCACCAGTGCGGTCCCCGGACTAGCGACGAGCTCCTACAATGAGCAGTTCTTC.